Listed below are T cell receptor beta chains from one sample, sequenced in a study of T cell changes during pregnancy in multiple sclerosis. Libraries were prepared by immunoSEQ multiplex PCR; TCRdb keeps only in-frame clonotypes and omits some of them. The top ten hold 0.65% to 0.95% of the sample, which has tens of thousands of clones, 85% to 95% seen once. This sample comprised peripheral blood, obtained in the third trimester of pregnancy. These receptors all come from a female donor with multiple sclerosis, enrolled in a pregnancy study. Both conserved end residues are part of each CDR3. The order of the fields is V gene, CDR3 length, J gene, clone size, D gene, CDR3 protein, CDR3 DNA. A D gene is named only where the DNA matches it firmly. For some rows the clone size is stated as once, few or many, or as a class when expanded; others skip it.

TRBV15	15	TRBJ2-3	-	TRBD2	CATSVEREGTDTQYF	TGTGCCACCAGCGTGGAGCGGGAGGGCACAGATACGCAGTATTTT
TRBV27	14	TRBJ2-7	-	TRBD1	CASSLGQGIHEQYF	TGTGCCAGCAGTTTAGGACAGGGAATACACGAGCAGTACTTC
TRBV7-2	14	TRBJ2-2	-	-	CASSIPTGAGELFF	TGTGCCAGCAGCATTCCAACGGGGGCCGGGGAGCTGTTTTTT
TRBV6-4	14	TRBJ1-5	once	-	CASSDGLGHQPQHF	TGTGCCAGCAGTGACGGGTTGGGCCATCAGCCCCAGCATTTT
TRBV5-4	16	TRBJ1-1	-	-	CASSLGQGPENTEAFF	TGTGCCAGCAGCTTGGGGCAGGGGCCTGAAAACACTGAAGCTTTCTTT
TRBV4-3	13	TRBJ1-1	-	-	CASSQDLYTEAFF	TGCGCCAGCAGCCAAGATCTTTACACTGAAGCTTTCTTT
TRBV7-3	15	TRBJ2-1	-	TRBD2	CASSFGLAPYNEQFF	TGTGCCAGCAGCTTCGGACTAGCGCCCTACAATGAGCAGTTCTTC
TRBV11-2	14	TRBJ1-4	-	TRBD1	CASSFGQGTEKLFF	TGTGCCAGCAGCTTCGGACAGGGGACGGAAAAACTGTTTTTT
TRBV9	16	TRBJ1-5	-	-	CASSEGAGGSNQPQHF	TGTGCCAGCAGCGAAGGTGCGGGCGGTAGCAATCAGCCCCAGCATTTT
TRBV27	12	TRBJ2-7	-	TRBD1	CASSLTGRPSFF	TGTGCCAGCAGTTTGACAGGGCGCCCTTCCTTCTTC
TRBV7-9	16	TRBJ2-1	-	TRBD2	CASSRLQRERVPEQFF	TGTGCCAGCAGCCGGCTCCAGCGGGAGAGGGTGCCTGAGCAGTTCTTC
TRBV7-9	17	TRBJ2-3	-	TRBD2	CASRQGGLAGATDTQYF	TGTGCCAGCAGGCAAGGGGGACTAGCGGGAGCGACAGATACGCAGTATTTT
TRBV19	15	TRBJ2-5	-	TRBD2	CASSMTSGRAETQYF	TGTGCCAGTAGTATGACCAGCGGGAGGGCCGAGACCCAGTACTTC
TRBV25-1	15	TRBJ2-7	-	TRBD2	CASALQRGSSYEQYF	TGTGCCAGCGCTCTACAGCGGGGAAGCTCCTACGAGCAGTACTTC
TRBV19	14	TRBJ1-2	-	-	CASSIYPGSIGYTF	TGTGCCAGTAGTATTTATCCAGGGTCTATTGGCTACACCTTC
TRBV19	15	TRBJ1-4	-	TRBD1	CASSATTGGNEKLFF	TGTGCCAGTAGTGCCACCACAGGGGGCAACGAAAAACTGTTTTTT
TRBV7-9	17	TRBJ2-1	-	-	CASSLAQGGITYNEQFF	TGTGCCAGCAGCTTAGCGCAGGGCGGCATTACCTACAATGAGCAGTTCTTC
TRBV7-8	18	TRBJ1-3	-	TRBD1	CASSLGRFRGARGNTIYF	TGTGCCAGCAGCTTAGGAAGATTCAGGGGGGCGAGAGGAAACACCATATATTTT
TRBV11-2	15	TRBJ2-1	-	TRBD2	CASSALAGGGIEQFF	TGTGCCAGCAGCGCCTTAGCGGGAGGGGGGATTGAGCAGTTCTTC
TRBV9	15	TRBJ2-7	-	TRBD1	CASSVGAGGAYEQYF	TGTGCCAGCAGCGTAGGGGCAGGGGGCGCATACGAGCAGTACTTC
TRBV14	15	TRBJ2-1	-	TRBD2	CASKYSGGSYNEQFF	TGTGCCAGTAAATATAGCGGGGGCTCCTACAATGAGCAGTTCTTC
TRBV5-4	19	TRBJ2-1	-	-	CASSLGGAWAWQIYNEQFF	TGTGCCAGCAGCTTGGGGGGAGCCTGGGCCTGGCAAATATACAATGAGCAGTTCTTC
TRBV27	16	TRBJ2-7	-	-	CASSLDMRVSSYEQYF	TGTGCCAGCAGTTTGGATATGAGGGTCAGCTCCTACGAGCAGTACTTC
TRBV11-2	15	TRBJ1-2	-	-	CASSSSAGGYYGYTF	TGTGCCAGCAGCTCCTCGGCGGGGGGGTACTATGGCTACACCTTC
TRBV29-1	11	TRBJ1-1	-	-	CSVGGGAEAFF	TGCAGCGTTGGGGGAGGCGCTGAAGCTTTCTTT
TRBV5-1	13	TRBJ2-7	-	-	CASSFGGGYEQYF	TGCGCCAGCAGCTTTGGTGGCGGGTACGAGCAGTACTTC
TRBV28	15	TRBJ1-2	-	TRBD1	CASSLHDRGHYGYTF	TGTGCCAGCAGTTTACATGACAGGGGTCACTATGGCTACACCTTC
TRBV12-5	18	TRBJ2-5	-	TRBD2	CASGLVHGMREGPGTQYF	TGTGCTAGTGGTTTGGTACACGGGATGCGGGAGGGCCCGGGGACCCAGTACTTC
TRBV7-9	13	TRBJ2-7	-	-	CAAEGGGSYEQYF	TGTGCCGCGGAGGGGGGGGGTTCCTACGAGCAGTACTTC
TRBV10-3	16	TRBJ2-1	-	TRBD2	CAISEGAGGSYNEQFF	TGTGCCATCAGTGAGGGGGCGGGAGGTTCCTACAATGAGCAGTTCTTC
TRBV18	13	TRBJ2-2	-	-	CASSPPRAGELFF	TGTGCCAGCTCACCACCGAGGGCCGGGGAGCTGTTTTTT